Following are 10 T cell receptor beta chains from one sample sequenced in a study of shared clonotypes between healthy human individuals. Data came from immunoSEQ multiplex PCR; TCRdb stores just in-frame clones and leaves some out. The sample includes roughly 2.1 million clones, 85% to 95% of them seen just once. Naive CD8 cells, CD45RO-negative and positively selected for CCR7, excluded terminally differentiated effector memory CD45RA+ cells. The sequenced material came from naive CD8+ T cells from PBMCs. The receptor source for this set is a man aged 18 to 29 in good health. Some clones in this sample may be carry-over from other donors' samples.

The V call is TRBV7-8, the J call TRBJ1-1, with 8 positions matching TRBD1. From germline, CDR1 is SGHVS and CDR2 FQNEAQ. CDR3 size: 15 residues. Germline trimming cut 5 bases from V and 11 bases from J; bases unmatched to any gene: 16. The CDR3 spells CASSPSTGVNLEAFF. CDR3 DNA sequence: TGTGCCAGCAGCCCTTCGACAGGGGTAAACCTTGAGGCTTTCTTT.

On this clone: This CDR3 is also generated by other DNA sequences in the sample. The gene calls are TRBV9 and TRBJ2-1; no clear D gene. V was trimmed by 4 bases and J by 10 bases, leaving 9 bases between them. The CDR3 has 11 residues. Germline V gene sequence: CDR1 SGDLS, CDR2 YYNGEE. The CDR3 DNA reads as TGTGCCAGCAGCCCTGGTGGGGAGCAGTTCTTC. It specifies CASSPGGEQFF.

The gene calls are TRBV7-6 and TRBJ1-5; 9 bases match TRBD1. The CDR3 length is 15 residues. From germline, CDR1 is SGHVS and CDR2 FNYEAQ. V lost 4 bases, J lost 5 bases, and 6 bases stayed unmatched. The CDR3 sequence: CASSSGTGYDQPQHF. In DNA, the CDR3 is TGTGCCAGCAGCTCTGGGACAGGGTACGATCAGCCCCAGCATTTT.

This clone has just one count. Other DNA sequences in the sample encode the same CDR3. The chain carries TRBV19 and TRBJ2-1; TRBD1 agrees at 7 bases. Germline loops: CDR1 LNHDA, CDR2 SQIVND (reference sequence). J was trimmed by 4 bases and V by 2 bases; bases with no gene match: 5. The CDR3 has 15 amino acids. The CDR3 DNA is TGTGCCAGTAGTATACAGGGGGTGGGTTACAATGAGCAGTTCTTC. Translating gives CASSIQGVGYNEQFF. The whole variable domain, remainder taken from reference TRBV19 and TRBJ2-1, is DGGITQSPKYLFRKEGQNVTLSCEQNLNHDAMYWYRQDPGQGLRLIYYSQIVNDFQKGDIAEGYSVSREKKESFPLTVTSAQKNPTAFYLCASSIQGVGYNEQFFGPGTRLTVL.

The chain employs TRBV5-1 and TRBJ1-2; D is uncertain. The CDR3 consists of 12 residues. In germline, CDR1 is SGHRS, CDR2 YFSETQ. The V end was cut by 4 bases, the J end by 7 bases, with 11 bases between. The CDR3 sequence is CASSLGAFGYTF. For the CDR3, the DNA is TGCGCCAGCAGCCTGGGAGCTTTTGGCTACACCTTC.

This sequence joins TRBV27 and TRBJ1-5; 8 bases agree with TRBD1. The CDR3 loop spans 14 amino acids. V was clipped by 6 bases and J by 5 bases; unmatched bases: 6. The germline V gene encodes CDR1 MNHEY and CDR2 SMNVEV (reference sequence). The CDR3 region has the DNA TGTGCCAGCAGCGGACAGGGAATAGATCAGCCCCAGCATTTT. It codes for CASSGQGIDQPQHF.

The genes are TRBV6-6 and TRBJ2-7; 7 nucleotides agree with TRBD2. CDR3 length: 16 amino acids. Trimming took 2 bases from V and 5 from J; bases not matched to a gene: 12. Per germline, CDR1 MNHNY and CDR2 SVGAGI (reference sequence). CDR3 nucleotides: TGTGCCAGCAGTTACCCGGGGGAGGGCTCTAGTGACGAGCAGTACTTC. This gives the protein CASSYPGEGSSDEQYF.

The CDR3 sequence is CASSFPSGRGSSYEQYF. The CDR3 DNA reads TGTGCCAGCAGCTTTCCTAGCGGGAGAGGTAGTTCCTACGAGCAGTACTTC. This chain connects TRBV7-2 to TRBJ2-7; 10 bases agree with TRBD2. V lost 3 bases to trimming and J lost 1 base; unmatched junction nucleotides: 9. From germline, CDR1 is SGHTA and CDR2 FQGNSA. This CDR3 region has 17 residues. The variable domain in full, completed from reference TRBV7-2 and TRBJ2-7, reads GAGVSQSPSNKVTEKGKDVELRCDPISGHTALYWYRQSLGQGLEFLIYFQGNSAPDKSGLPSDRFSAERTGGSVSTLTIQRTQQEDSAVYLCASSFPSGRGSSYEQYFGPGTRLTVT.

The chain couples TRBV27 to TRBJ2-1, with 7 bases identical to TRBD2. Trimming removed 4 bases from V and 0 bases from J; junction bases left unmatched: 9. The length of the CDR3 is 17 residues. CDR1 is MNHEY, CDR2 SMNVEV, per germline (reference sequence). CDR3 nucleotides: TGTGCCAGCAGTTCCCCATCTAGCGGAGGCTCCTACAATGAGCAGTTCTTC. Its translation is CASSSPSSGGSYNEQFF.

This clone has just one count. Mismatch with germline at one junction end may stem from a read error. The DNA for the CDR3 is TGTGCCAGCAGCTCACGGGACACGCGATATTATTTT. Translation gives CASSSRDTRYYF. The gene calls are TRBV11-2 and TRBJ1-1; possibly TRBD1 for D (6 bases). CDR1 and CDR2 from the germline V gene are SGHAT and FQNNGV. This CDR3 comprises 12 residues. Looking up the rest from reference TRBV11-2 and TRBJ1-1 gives the full variable domain: EAGVAQSPRYKIIEKRQSVAFWCNPISGHATLYWYQQILGQGPKLLIQFQNNGVVDDSQLPKDRFSAERLKGVDSTLKIQPAKLEDSAVYLCASSSRDTRYYFGQGTRLTVV.